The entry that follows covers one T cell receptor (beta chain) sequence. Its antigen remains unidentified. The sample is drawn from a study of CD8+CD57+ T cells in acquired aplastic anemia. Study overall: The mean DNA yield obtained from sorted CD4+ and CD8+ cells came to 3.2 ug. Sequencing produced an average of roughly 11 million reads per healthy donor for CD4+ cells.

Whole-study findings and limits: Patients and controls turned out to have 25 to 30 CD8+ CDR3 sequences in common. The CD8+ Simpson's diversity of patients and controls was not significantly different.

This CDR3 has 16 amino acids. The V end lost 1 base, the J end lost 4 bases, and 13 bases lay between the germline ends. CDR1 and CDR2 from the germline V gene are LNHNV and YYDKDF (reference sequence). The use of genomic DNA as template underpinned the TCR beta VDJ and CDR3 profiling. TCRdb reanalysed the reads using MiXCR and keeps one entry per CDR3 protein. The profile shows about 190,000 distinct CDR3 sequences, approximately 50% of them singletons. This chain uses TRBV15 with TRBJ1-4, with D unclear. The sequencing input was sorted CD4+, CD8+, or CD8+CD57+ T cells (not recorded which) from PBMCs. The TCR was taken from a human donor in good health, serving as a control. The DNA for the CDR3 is TGTGCCACCAGCAGAGGTAGTGGCCTGGGTAATGAAAAACTGTTTTTT. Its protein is CATSRGSGLGNEKLFF.